This TCR beta chain was sequenced for a study of blood T cell repertoires in COVID-19. Study as a whole: The samples span acute and convalescent COVID-19 from the United States, Italy and Spain. PBMCs, B-cell-depleted T cells, or T cells were the source of the cDNA or gDNA that made up the material.

CDR1 is WSHSY and CDR2 is SAAADI in the germline V gene. The CDR3 extends over 15 amino acids. V shed 7 bases, J shed 7 bases, and the junction held 12 bases outside the gene matches. Seattle patients were enrolled during active infection and followed longitudinally. Using immunoSEQ multiplex PCR, the repertoire was profiled, and TCRdb retains in-frame clones only, with some absent. The sample lists some 65,000 clones; around 88% were seen once. This receptor was obtained from a middle-aged man with COVID-19, enrolled during active disease. The chain carries TRBV10-2 and TRBJ2-5, with 10 bases lining up with TRBD2. Sequencing was performed on peripheral blood. CDR3 sequence: CASTYNSGGPGTQYF. The CDR3 coding sequence is TGCGCCAGCACCTACAATAGCGGGGGGCCTGGGACCCAGTACTTC.